The next 4 T cell receptor beta chains were all read from a single sample in a study of T-cell reconstitution after alpha-beta-depleted transplantation in children. Construction of the TCRbeta library involved unique molecular identifiers. TCRdb reanalysed the PCR reads using MiXCR and keeps one entry per CDR3 protein. The repertoire holds approximately 520,000 distinct CDR3 sequences, with roughly 11% as singletons. The specimen was PBMCs, mostly from graft donor cells, collected 180 days after TCRalphabeta/CD19-depleted stem cell transplant. These receptors were taken from a female patient aged 2-15 years who had a stem cell transplant for aplastic anemia, so the T cells may come from the graft donor.

J is TRBJ2-2 and V is TRBV20-1, with 15 bases that match TRBD2. Germline CDR1 is DFQATT and CDR2 is SNEGSKA (reference sequence). The CDR3 is 19 amino acids. Germline trimming cut 2 bases from V and 0 bases from J; bases unmatched to any gene: 7. Here the CDR3 DNA reads TGCAGTGCTAGACTCCCGGGACTAGCGGGAGGTACGAACACCGGGGAGCTGTTTTTT. Its translation: CSARLPGLAGGTNTGELFF.

The chain employs TRBV7-8 and TRBJ1-5; D remains ambiguous. Deletions cut 2 bases from V and 5 bases from J, with 16 bases between. CDR1 is SGHVS, CDR2 FQNEAQ, per germline. The CDR3 length is 16 residues. The CDR3, as DNA: TGTGCCAGCAGCTTAAGACTGGCCTGGCGAGATCAGCCCCAGCATTTT. Its protein is CASSLRLAWRDQPQHF.

This clonotype was detected a few times. The CDR3 spells CASIGQALNTEAFF. The CDR3, as DNA: TGTGCCAGCATCGGACAGGCCTTGAACACTGAAGCTTTCTTT. The rearrangement uses TRBV7-9 and TRBJ1-1, with 7 nucleotides matching TRBD1. Per the germline V gene, CDR1 is SEHNR and CDR2 is FQNEAQ (reference sequence). This CDR3 is 14 amino acids long. Unmatched junction bases numbered 5, after V lost 7 bases and J lost 0 bases.

This chain uses TRBV6-5 with TRBJ2-2; possibly TRBD1 for D (6 bases). The CDR3 is 13 amino acids. CDR1 MNHEY and CDR2 SVGAGI come from the germline V gene. V was trimmed by 4 bases and J by 6 bases, leaving 9 bases between them. The chain's CDR3 is CASSSRGPGELFF. The CDR3 DNA reads as TGTGCCAGCAGTTCCAGGGGTCCCGGGGAGCTGTTTTTT.